A single T cell receptor (beta chain) is shown here with its context. Trimming removed 3 bases at V and 3 bases at J, with 9 bases between. Germline lookup yields CDR1 SGHDN and CDR2 FVKESK. The CDR3 spans 14 residues. The sample originates from a study of cytomegalovirus exposure and HLA in healthy donors. Some clones are missing from TCRdb's copy, which holds only in-frame ones; the method was immunoSEQ multiplex PCR. In the table there are about 70,000 clones, about 91% of which are singletons. Sequencing input: PBMCs. The chain links TRBV14 to TRBJ2-1, with a weak D call TRBD1 (6 bases). The TCR sequence derives from a man in his late teens or twenties in good health and CMV-seropositive. The chain's CDR3 is CASSHGTFYNEQFF. CDR3 nucleotides: TGTGCCAGCAGCCATGGGACATTCTACAATGAGCAGTTCTTC.